These 14 T cell receptor beta chains share one sample of origin, sequenced in a study of blood T cell repertoires in COVID-19. Assay: immunoSEQ multiplex PCR; the TCRdb copy retains only in-frame clones and omits some. The sample records hundreds of thousands of clones, 80% being singletons. Sequencing was carried out using PBMCs or T cells enriched from blood (not recorded which). The receptors were sampled from a man aged 30 to 45 with acute COVID-19.

This clone has more than one count but fewer than ten. V is TRBV29-1 and J is TRBJ1-2, with TRBD1 identical over 9 bases. The J segment lost 12 bases and the V segment lost 6 bases, leaving 8 bases of the junction unmatched. The length of the CDR3 is 11 residues. Germline V lookup: CDR1 SQVTM, CDR2 ANQGSEA. The CDR3 sequence is CSVKQGATNTF. CDR3 coding DNA: TGCAGCGTCAAACAGGGGGCGACGAACACCTTC.

V is TRBV5-5 and J is TRBJ2-5, with 7 positions matching TRBD2. Germline trimming cut 0 bases from V and 2 bases from J; bases unmatched to any gene: 4. There are 15 residues in the CDR3. Germline assignment: CDR1 SGHKS and CDR2 YYEKEE (reference sequence). In DNA form, the CDR3 reads TGTGCCAGCAGCTTGGGAGTCGGGGGGCAAGAGACCCAGTACTTC. Its translation: CASSLGVGGQETQYF.

The chain links TRBV2 to TRBJ1-4, with 9 bases fitting TRBD1. With 7 bases clipped from V and 8 bases from J, the junction kept 14 bases outside the gene matches. The germline V gene encodes CDR1 SNHLY and CDR2 FYNNEI. The CDR3 is 16 residues long. This CDR3 reads CASTTRLQGAREKLFF. CDR3 sequence (DNA): TGTGCCAGCACGACACGGCTACAGGGGGCGCGAGAAAAACTGTTTTTT.

This clone was found a few times. The chain has TRBV7-2 and TRBJ2-3, with 10 bases matching TRBD2. Germline values: CDR1 SGHTA, CDR2 FQGNSA. This CDR3 contains 15 residues. Germline trimming cut 5 bases from V and 5 bases from J; bases unmatched to any gene: 7. CDR3 loop: CASSTASGGIDTQYF. The CDR3 DNA reads as TGTGCCAGCAGCACCGCTAGCGGGGGAATAGATACGCAGTATTTT.

The chain has TRBV9 and TRBJ2-3; D might be TRBD2 (5 bases). The CDR3 has 14 residues. V gave up 0 bases and J gave up 4 bases, with 9 bases separating them. CDR1 and CDR2 (germline): SGDLS, YYNGEE. The CDR3 DNA sequence: TGTGCCAGCAGCGTAGAGTCCGGGGCAGATACGCAGTATTTT. Translating gives CASSVESGADTQYF.

The gene calls are TRBV27 and TRBJ1-6; D gene uncertain. Germline CDR1 is MNHEY and CDR2 is SMNVEV (reference sequence). CDR3 size: 13 residues. The germline V and J ends were trimmed by 6 bases and 11 bases, with 14 bases remaining between them. CDR3 amino acids: CASRSAGRPPLHF. DNA of the CDR3: TGTGCCAGCAGGTCAGCTGGGAGGCCACCCCTCCACTTT.

V gene TRBV6-5 combines with J gene TRBJ2-7; TRBD2 agrees at 7 bases. Germline V gene data show CDR1 as MNHEY and CDR2 as SVGAGI. The CDR3 contains 13 residues. V was pared by 8 bases and J by 7 bases, with 11 bases of the junction left unmatched. CDR3 amino acids: CASRMEVAGEQYF. In DNA form, the CDR3 reads TGTGCCAGCCGTATGGAAGTAGCGGGTGAGCAGTACTTC.

This clone has a single count. The CDR3 region is CASSVQETQYF. DNA for the CDR3: TGTGCCAGCAGCGTACAAGAGACCCAGTACTTC. The V call is TRBV7-9, the J call TRBJ2-5; D remains ambiguous. Trimming took off 5 bases at V and 2 bases at J, with 3 bases between the two ends. CDR3 length: 11 amino acids. The germline CDR1 and CDR2 sequences are SEHNR and FQNEAQ (reference sequence). Full variable domain (rest looked up from reference TRBV7-9 and TRBJ2-5): DTGVSQNPRHKITKRGQNVTFRCDPISEHNRLYWYRQTLGQGPEFLTYFQNEAQLEKSRLLSDRFSAERPKGSFSTLEIQRTEQGDSAMYLCASSVQETQYFGPGTRLLVL.

The chain links TRBV5-4 to TRBJ1-1; D not certain. This CDR3 is built from 13 residues. Germline CDR1 is SGHNT and CDR2 is YYREEE (reference sequence). The V and J ends lost 7 bases and 1 base respectively, with 11 bases between them. The CDR3 bases are TGTGCCAGCGGCGGGTCATCGAACACTGAAGCTTTCTTT. The encoded protein is CASGGSSNTEAFF. Using reference TRBV5-4 and TRBJ1-1 for the parts outside the CDR3, the full variable domain is ETGVTQSPTHLIKTRGQQVTLRCSSQSGHNTVSWYQQALGQGPQFIFQYYREEENGRGNFPPRFSGLQFPNYSSELNVNALELDDSALYLCASGGSSNTEAFFGQGTRLTVV.

This chain links TRBV10-3 with TRBJ2-2, with 7 bases that match TRBD2. The CDR3 runs 16 residues. The junction had 9 bases not matched to a gene; V was cut back by 7 bases and J by 1 base. CDR1 is ENHRY and CDR2 is SYGVKD in the germline V gene. CDR3 residues: CAITSSQRGNTGELFF. CDR3 in DNA: TGTGCCATCACTTCTTCCCAGCGGGGGAACACCGGGGAGCTGTTTTTT.

The chain uses TRBV28 and TRBJ1-1; D is perhaps TRBD1 (5 bases). This CDR3 spans 14 amino acids. Trimming left V 8 bases short and J 4 bases short, with 17 bases between. CDR1 MDHEN and CDR2 SYDVKM come from the germline V gene. CDR3 loop: CASVPVRGVTEAFF. The CDR3 nucleotides are TGTGCCAGCGTCCCGGTAAGGGGTGTCACTGAAGCTTTCTTT.

The rearrangement uses TRBV5-1 and TRBJ1-6; 10 bases align to TRBD1. This CDR3 spans 16 amino acids. Germline V gives CDR1 SGHRS, CDR2 YFSETQ. V was pared by 0 bases and J by 11 bases, with 8 bases of the junction left unmatched. The CDR3 is CASSLDTGTGVPPLHF. The CDR3 bases are TGCGCCAGCAGCTTGGATACCGGGACAGGGGTGCCACCCCTCCACTTT.

V and J are TRBV10-3 and TRBJ1-2; TRBD1 is a possible D gene (5 bases). The CDR3 is 17 amino acids. The germline V gene encodes CDR1 ENHRY and CDR2 SYGVKD. V was trimmed by 0 bases and J by 3 bases, leaving 17 bases between them. Written as DNA, the CDR3 is TGTGCCATCAGTGAGTCTGATATGGGGAGGGGCCACTATGGCTACACCTTC. Translation: CAISESDMGRGHYGYTF.

V usage is TRBV2 and J usage is TRBJ1-6; maybe TRBD1 (6 bases). The CDR3 length is 16 residues. Per germline, CDR1 SNHLY and CDR2 FYNNEI. V lost 3 bases and J 1 base, leaving 10 bases between the germline ends. As DNA, the CDR3 is TGTGCCAGCAGTGACGGGGGGCCATCCTATAATTCACCCCTCCACTTT. Its protein is CASSDGGPSYNSPLHF.